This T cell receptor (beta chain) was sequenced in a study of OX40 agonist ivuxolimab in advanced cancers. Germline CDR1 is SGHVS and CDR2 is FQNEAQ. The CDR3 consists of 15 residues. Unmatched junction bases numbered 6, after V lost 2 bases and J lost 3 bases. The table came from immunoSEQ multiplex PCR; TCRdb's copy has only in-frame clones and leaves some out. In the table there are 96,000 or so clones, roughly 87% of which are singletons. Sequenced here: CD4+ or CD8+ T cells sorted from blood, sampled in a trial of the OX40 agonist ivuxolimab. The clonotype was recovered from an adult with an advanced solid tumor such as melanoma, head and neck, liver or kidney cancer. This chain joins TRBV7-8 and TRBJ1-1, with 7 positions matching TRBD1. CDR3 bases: TGTGCCAGCAGCTTACAGGACAGGCCTTACACTGAAGCTTTCTTT. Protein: CASSLQDRPYTEAFF.